This T cell receptor (beta chain) was profiled in a study of blood T cell repertoires in COVID-19. Study in general: Nucleic acid was either cDNA or gDNA, and it came from T cells, B-cell-depleted T cells, or PBMCs.

Authors' analysis steps: Quantification of nucleated cells was approximated via reference gene primer amplification. The table came from immunoSEQ multiplex PCR; TCRdb's copy has only in-frame clones and leaves some out. That table supplies the V and J calls and clone size; D and trimming were determined from the DNA. This table has approximately 240,000 clones, 65% to 80% appearing once. The germline V and J ends were trimmed by 2 bases and 6 bases, with 19 bases remaining between them. This CDR3 has 15 residues. CDR1 and CDR2 from the germline V gene are GTSNPN and SVGIG (reference sequence). The rearrangement links TRBV30 to TRBJ1-2, with a tentative D call TRBD1 (5 bases). The sequence came from a woman aged 40 to 50 with active or convalescent COVID-19. The sequencing input was peripheral blood. CDR3 nucleotides: TGTGCCTGGAGTCAAAACTCTCAGGGTACGAATGGCTACACCTTC. Its translation: CAWSQNSQGTNGYTF.